The 16 T cell receptor beta chains below all came from one sample that was sequenced in a study of monozygotic twins with inflammatory bowel disease (dated by TCRdb to about 2019). The protocol used for the library was 5' RACE. The data were produced on an Illumina HiSeq 2500. Reads reprocessed by TCRdb are summarized as one entry per CDR3 protein sequence, and DNA is absent. For this sample, the table gives some 170,000 distinct CDR3 sequences. Clones ranked in the top ten supply under 3.5% of the sample. Sequenced input: blood. The receptors come from a human donor with ulcerative colitis or Crohn's disease, or a healthy co-twin of an affected twin (not recorded which).

The gene calls are TRBV5-5 and TRBJ2-3; TCRdb calls TRBD1, which cannot be checked without DNA. The CDR3 spans 14 residues. In germline, CDR1 is SGHKS, CDR2 YYEKEE (reference sequence). The CDR3 spells CASSLPGHTDTQYF.

The chain links TRBV29-1 to TRBJ2-7; the TCRdb call, TRBD1, lacks DNA for checking. CDR1 SQVTM and CDR2 ANQGSEA come from the germline V gene. The CDR3 covers 14 residues. This CDR3 is CSVAPRTGAYEQYF.

The chain carries TRBV5-1 and TRBJ1-6. The CDR3 spans 16 residues. In germline, CDR1 is SGHRS, CDR2 YFSETQ. The CDR3: CASSLSGGSYNSPLHF.

The chain joins TRBV15 to TRBJ1-5; TCRdb's D call, TRBD1, is unchecked because there is no DNA. Germline V gene data show CDR1 as LNHNV and CDR2 as YYDKDF (reference sequence). The CDR3 has 15 residues. The CDR3 spells CATSRDLTVGQPQHF.

V usage is TRBV5-1 and J usage is TRBJ2-1; TCRdb lists TRBD2, though no DNA is available to test this call. This CDR3 has 15 amino acids. CDR1 is SGHRS, CDR2 YFSETQ, per germline. The CDR3 region is CASSPDSGRYNEQFF. The full variable domain, with the rest looked up from reference TRBV5-1 and TRBJ2-1, is KAGVTQTPRYLIKTRGQQVTLSCSPISGHRSVSWYQQTPGQGLQFLFEYFSETQRNKGNFPGRFSGRQFSNSRSEMNVSTLELGDSALYLCASSPDSGRYNEQFFGPGTRLTVL.

CDR3 in amino acids: CASSLNPGDQPQHF. V gene TRBV7-3 combines with J gene TRBJ1-5; there is no DNA to check the TCRdb D call of TRBD1. Germline assignment: CDR1 SGHTA and CDR2 FQGTGA. This CDR3 region has 14 residues.

V and J are TRBV5-6 and TRBJ2-3. The CDR3 runs 12 residues. Germline CDR1 and CDR2: SGHDT and YYEEEE. The CDR3: CASSLTLGTQYF.

V gene TRBV11-1 combines with J gene TRBJ2-2; TCRdb outputs TRBD2, but without DNA this stays unchecked. The CDR3 length is 15 residues. In germline, CDR1 is SGHAT, CDR2 FQDESV (reference sequence). Here the CDR3 reads CASSMGLAGAGELFF.

The chain links TRBV5-6 to TRBJ1-1; TCRdb's D call of TRBD1 is untestable without DNA. CDR3 size: 14 residues. The germline V gene has CDR1 SGHDT and CDR2 YYEEEE. This CDR3 reads CASSLSIGATEAFF. The full variable domain, in which reference TRBV5-6 and TRBJ1-1 provide the parts outside the CDR3, is DAGVTQSPTHLIKTRGQQVTLRCSPKSGHDTVSWYQQALGQGPQFIFQYYEEEERQRGNFPDRFSGHQFPNYSSELNVNALLLGDSALYLCASSLSIGATEAFFGQGTRLTVV.

V and J are TRBV7-2 and TRBJ1-4. CDR1 and CDR2 (germline): SGHTA, FQGNSA. The CDR3 runs to 17 residues. CDR3 sequence: CASSLRGGGNAYEKLFF.

The chain couples TRBV12-3 or TRBV12-4 to TRBJ1-5; the TCRdb call, TRBD1, lacks DNA for checking. The CDR3 totals 15 residues. CDR3 region: CASSLQGASNQPQHF.

This rearrangement joins TRBV9 to TRBJ2-1; TCRdb returns TRBD1, unconfirmable since there is no DNA. The CDR3 has 15 amino acids. Looked up from germline, CDR1 is SGDLS and CDR2 is YYNGEE. The CDR3 reads CASTISREARNEQFF. The full variable domain, with the rest looked up from reference TRBV9 and TRBJ2-1, is DSGVTQTPKHLITATGQRVTLRCSPRSGDLSVYWYQQSLDQGLQFLIQYYNGEERAKGNILERFSAQQFPDLHSELNLSSLELGDSALYFCASTISREARNEQFFGPGTRLTVL.

V usage is TRBV6-5 and J usage is TRBJ2-1; without DNA, the TCRdb call of TRBD2 cannot be checked. This CDR3 region has 16 residues. The germline V gene encodes CDR1 MNHEY and CDR2 SVGAGI. CDR3 protein: CASSYSGGEGYNEQFF.

This chain uses TRBV7-2 with TRBJ2-3; TCRdb proposes TRBD2, but this gene call is untestable without DNA. This CDR3 comprises 17 residues. Looked up from germline, CDR1 is SGHTA and CDR2 is FQGNSA. The CDR3 region is CASSLKAGGPGTDTQYF.

The V call is TRBV18, the J call TRBJ2-1; TCRdb's assignment of TRBD1 cannot be checked, as there is no DNA. CDR3 length: 14 amino acids. CDR1 and CDR2 from the germline V gene are KGHSH and LQKENI. The CDR3 sequence: CASSLAGPADEQFF.

The chain links TRBV5-1 to TRBJ1-1. This CDR3 spans 15 amino acids. CDR1 is SGHRS and CDR2 is YFSETQ in the germline V gene. CDR3 amino acids: CASSRELKKITEAFF.